This T cell receptor (beta chain) was retrieved from a study of T cell responses to AZD1222 COVID-19 vaccine. Study-level points and caveats: Per reports, nearly half of all spike-specific TCRs target regions that are unmutated in variants. The study identified only five or six AZD1222 recipients as seropositive at baseline. The donors showed a predominance of white British ancestry and of females, with possible underestimation of clonal diversity.

Germline V gene lookup returns CDR1 LNHDA and CDR2 SQIVND (reference sequence). There are 11 residues in the CDR3. V lost 9 bases, J lost 8 bases, and 11 bases lay in between. This clone was observed a single time. Its target is not known. TCRdb keeps only in-frame clones here, not all; method: immunoSEQ multiplex PCR. The top ten hold less than 1.2% of the sample, which has about 200,000 clones, about 93% seen once. Second-dose groups at about 4 or about 12 weeks were pooled. Sequenced material: peripheral blood, taken 28 days after the second AZD1222 dose. J is TRBJ2-1 and V is TRBV19, with D possibly TRBD2 on 7 matching bases. The TCR comes from an adult who received the AZD1222 COVID-19 vaccine. CDR3 in DNA: TGTGCCAGCTGGGGGGGCGATGAGCAGTTCTTC. It codes for CASWGGDEQFF.